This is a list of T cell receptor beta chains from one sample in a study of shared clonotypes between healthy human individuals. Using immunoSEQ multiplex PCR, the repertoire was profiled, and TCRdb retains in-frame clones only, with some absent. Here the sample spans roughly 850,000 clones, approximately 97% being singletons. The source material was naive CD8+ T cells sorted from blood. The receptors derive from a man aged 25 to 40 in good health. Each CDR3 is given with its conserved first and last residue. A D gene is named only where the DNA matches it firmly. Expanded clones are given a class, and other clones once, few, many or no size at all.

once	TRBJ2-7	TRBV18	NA	TGTGCCAGCTCACCACCTAGCCATGGCGAGCAGTACTTC	CASSPPSHGEQYF
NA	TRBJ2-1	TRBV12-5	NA	TGTGCTAGTGGAACCGGGACAAACAATGAGCAGTTCTTC	CASGTGTNNEQFF
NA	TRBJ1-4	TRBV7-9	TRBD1	TGTGCCAGCAGCCGGGACAGCTCTAACGAAAAACTGTTTTTT	CASSRDSSNEKLFF
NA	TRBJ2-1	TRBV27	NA	TGTGCCAGCAGTTACAGGGTACGGCTTAGCGTGGGGAATATCAATGAGCAGTTCTTC	CASSYRVRLSVGNINEQFF
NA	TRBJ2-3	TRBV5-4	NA	TGTGCCAGCAGCGAACGTCTTAGCACAGATACGCAGTATTTT	CASSERLSTDTQYF
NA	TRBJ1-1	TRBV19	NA	TGTGCCAGTAGTATAACGGGCACTGAAGCTTTCTTT	CASSITGTEAFF
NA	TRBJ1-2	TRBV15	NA	TGTGCCACCAGCGGAAAAGAAGAATGGGGCTACACCTTC	CATSGKEEWGYTF
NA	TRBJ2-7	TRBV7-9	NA	TGTGCCAGCAGCTTAAACGTTCTGCCCTACGAGCAGTACTTC	CASSLNVLPYEQYF
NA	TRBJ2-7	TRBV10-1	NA	TGCGCCAGCAGCGCCGGGACTGGCTACGAGCAGTACTTC	CASSAGTGYEQYF
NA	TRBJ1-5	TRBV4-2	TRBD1	TGTGCCAGCAGCCGGGACAGGGGAAGTAATCAGCCCCAGCATTTT	CASSRDRGSNQPQHF
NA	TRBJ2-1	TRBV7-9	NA	TGTGCCAGCAGCTTAGTGGCGACAAGCTCCTACAATGAGCAGTTCTTC	CASSLVATSSYNEQFF
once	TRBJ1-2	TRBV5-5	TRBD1	TGTGCCAGCAGCCTACCGACAGGGCTCTATGGCTACACCTTC	CASSLPTGLYGYTF
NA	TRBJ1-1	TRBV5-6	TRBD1	TGTGCCAGCAGCCTCCGACAGGGGACCTACACTGAAGCTTTCTTT	CASSLRQGTYTEAFF
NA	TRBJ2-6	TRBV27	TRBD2	TGTGCCAGCAGTATAGGGACTAGCGGGAGAGACAGCTCTGGGGCCAACGTCCTGACTTTC	CASSIGTSGRDSSGANVLTF
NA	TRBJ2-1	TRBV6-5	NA	TGTGCCAGCAGTTACTCCGGCGGCCAAACCAATGAGCAGTTCTTC	CASSYSGGQTNEQFF
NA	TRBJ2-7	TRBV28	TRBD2	TGTGCCAGCAGTTCAAATCTAGCGGGGAGCTCCTACGAGCAGTACTTC	CASSSNLAGSSYEQYF
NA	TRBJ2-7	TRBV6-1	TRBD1	TGTGCCAGCAGTGACCCGTGGGACAGCTTACTATCCTACGAGCAGTACTTC	CASSDPWDSLLSYEQYF
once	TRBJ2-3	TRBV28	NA	TGTGCCAGCAGTACCCTAGCGATGGATACGCAGTATTTT	CASSTLAMDTQYF
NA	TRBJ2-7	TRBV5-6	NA	TGTGCCAGCAGCCTGGGACATTATTACGAGCAGTACTTC	CASSLGHYYEQYF
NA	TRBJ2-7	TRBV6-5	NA	TGTGCCAGCAGTTACGTGTCAGGGTCCTACGAGCAGTACTTC	CASSYVSGSYEQYF
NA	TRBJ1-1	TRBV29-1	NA	TGCAGCGTTGAACCCAGACGGCCAAACACTGAAGCTTTCTTT	CSVEPRRPNTEAFF
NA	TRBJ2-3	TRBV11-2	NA	TGTGCCAGCAGCTTAGATCCAGCTCCTAGCACAGATACGCAGTATTTT	CASSLDPAPSTDTQYF
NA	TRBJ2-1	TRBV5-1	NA	TGCGCCAGCAGCCCTCTCACTAGCTTTCAAAGGGGGAATGAGCAGTTCTTC	CASSPLTSFQRGNEQFF
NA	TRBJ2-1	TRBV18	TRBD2	TGTGCCAGCTCACCACCCCCACTAGCGGGGGATACCTACAATGAGCAGTTCTTC	CASSPPPLAGDTYNEQFF
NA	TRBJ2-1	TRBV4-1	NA	TGCGCCAGCAGCCAAGACAGGGGTAGGGGGAATGAGCAGTTCTTC	CASSQDRGRGNEQFF
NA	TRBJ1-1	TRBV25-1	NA	TGTGCCACCAAGTTCCACGTTGCGGGTGAAGCTTTCTTT	CATKFHVAGEAFF
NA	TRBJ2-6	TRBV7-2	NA	TGTGCCAGCAGCTTAGCTGCTTTCGGGGCCAACGTCCTGACTTTC	CASSLAAFGANVLTF
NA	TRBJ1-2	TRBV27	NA	TGTGCCAGCAGTCCCCTCCCCCACCTTTATGGCTACACCTTC	CASSPLPHLYGYTF
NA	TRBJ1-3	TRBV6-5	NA	TGTGCCAGCAGTTACTCCGCAGGGCCGCCTGGAAACACCATATATTTT	CASSYSAGPPGNTIYF
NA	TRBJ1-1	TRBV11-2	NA	TGTGCCAGCAGTTACTCCGGGGGAACGAACACTGAAGCTTTCTTT	CASSYSGGTNTEAFF
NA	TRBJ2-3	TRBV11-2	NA	TGTGCCAGCAGGCCCCGGGACACCGCACGCACAGATACGCAGTATTTT	CASRPRDTARTDTQYF
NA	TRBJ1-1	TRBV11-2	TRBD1	TGTGCCAGCAGCTGGACAGGGGCCACTGAAGCTTTCTTT	CASSWTGATEAFF
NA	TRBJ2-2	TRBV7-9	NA	TGTGCCAGCAGCTTCAGGGGGAACACCGGGGAGCTGTTTTTT	CASSFRGNTGELFF